The 20 T cell receptor beta chains below were found in one sample sequenced in a study of OX40 agonist ivuxolimab in advanced cancers. Sequencing was performed with immunoSEQ multiplex PCR; in TCRdb, only in-frame clones are kept and a portion is missing. The data contain around 110,000 clones, 85% to 95% of them singletons. This material consisted of CD4+ or CD8+ T cells sorted from blood, taken in a trial of the OX40 agonist ivuxolimab. Receptors were obtained from an adult with an advanced solid tumor such as melanoma, head and neck, liver or kidney cancer.

This chain connects TRBV5-8 to TRBJ2-3; D unresolved. The CDR3 is made up of 17 amino acids. The V gene lost 0 bases and the J gene lost 1 base, with 15 bases spanning the gap. The V gene's germline CDR1 is SGHTS and CDR2 YDEGEE. The CDR3: CASSLALQALGTDTQYF. The DNA for the CDR3 is TGTGCCAGCAGCTTGGCTCTTCAGGCCCTTGGCACAGATACGCAGTATTTT.

This clone has only a few counts. The chain links TRBV28 to TRBJ2-1; 12 bases fit TRBD2. Germline V gene data show CDR1 as MDHEN and CDR2 as SYDVKM. V lost 3 bases, J lost 3 bases, and 9 bases stayed unmatched. CDR3 length equals 18 residues. The CDR3 loop is CASSFGLAGGFFYNEQFF. The CDR3 region has the DNA TGTGCCAGCAGTTTTGGGCTAGCGGGAGGGTTTTTCTACAATGAGCAGTTCTTC.

CDR3 DNA sequence: TGTGCCAGTAGTGCCCCCGGGACAGCCTCCTACGAGCAGTACTTC. It specifies CASSAPGTASYEQYF. The chain combines TRBV19 with TRBJ2-7; 7 positions match TRBD1. The CDR3 sequence is 15 residues long. Germline V gives CDR1 LNHDA, CDR2 SQIVND (reference sequence). The ends lost 5 bases at V and 0 bases at J; junction bases unmatched: 7. Filled out from reference TRBV19 and TRBJ2-7, the complete variable domain reads DGGITQSPKYLFRKEGQNVTLSCEQNLNHDAMYWYRQDPGQGLRLIYYSQIVNDFQKGDIAEGYSVSREKKESFPLTVTSAQKNPTAFYLCASSAPGTASYEQYFGPGTRLTVT.

This chain links TRBV6-5 with TRBJ2-2, with 9 bases lining up with TRBD2. This CDR3 has 15 amino acids. V was clipped by 4 bases and J by 7 bases; unmatched bases: 7. Germline values: CDR1 MNHEY, CDR2 SVGAGI. Here the CDR3 DNA reads TGTGCCAGCAGTTCCAGCGGGGGGCCGAACGGGGAGCTGTTTTTT. Translation: CASSSSGGPNGELFF.

The V gene is TRBV5-1, the J gene TRBJ1-3; D call uncertain. CDR3 size: 15 residues. The V gene's germline CDR1 is SGHRS and CDR2 YFSETQ. V was clipped by 0 bases and J by 0 bases, with 7 bases between them. DNA for the CDR3: TGCGCCAGCAGCTTGGCCCAGGACTCTGGAAACACCATATATTTT. Encoded protein: CASSLAQDSGNTIYF.

The chain joins TRBV19 to TRBJ1-2; 10 bases agree with TRBD1. The CDR3 runs to 16 residues. With 5 bases clipped from V and 6 bases from J, the junction kept 12 bases outside the gene matches. The V gene's germline CDR1 is LNHDA and CDR2 SQIVND (reference sequence). The DNA of the CDR3 is TGTGCCAGTAGTCTCGCCGGGAGACAGGGGGCAGATGGCTACACCTTC. This translates into CASSLAGRQGADGYTF. Full variable domain (missing parts from reference TRBV19 and TRBJ1-2): DGGITQSPKYLFRKEGQNVTLSCEQNLNHDAMYWYRQDPGQGLRLIYYSQIVNDFQKGDIAEGYSVSREKKESFPLTVTSAQKNPTAFYLCASSLAGRQGADGYTFGSGTRLTVV.

The chain joins TRBV5-6 to TRBJ2-4, with TRBD1 matching 9 bases. Trimming took 5 bases from V and 9 from J; bases not matched to a gene: 6. The CDR3 is made up of 13 amino acids. The germline gives CDR1 SGHDT, CDR2 YYEEEE. The CDR3 region is CASSRDRAGIQYF. In DNA form, the CDR3 reads TGTGCCAGCAGTCGGGACAGGGCGGGCATTCAGTACTTC.

This chain uses TRBV5-1 with TRBJ2-2; 7 bases line up with TRBD1. The CDR3 runs to 15 residues. Trimming cost V 2 bases and J 7 bases; bases outside gene matches: 8. Germline V gene sequence: CDR1 SGHRS, CDR2 YFSETQ. The CDR3 DNA follows: TGCGCCAGCAGCTTTACCGGACAGGTCAACGGGGAGCTGTTTTTT. It is translated as CASSFTGQVNGELFF.

J is TRBJ1-6 and V is TRBV28; 8 nucleotides align to TRBD1. This CDR3 has 14 residues. J gave up 10 bases and V 6 bases, and 8 bases lay outside the gene matches. The germline V gene encodes CDR1 MDHEN and CDR2 SYDVKM. CDR3 nucleotides: TGTGCCAGCAGAGACAGGGGTCGGGTGTCACCCCTCCACTTT. As protein: CASRDRGRVSPLHF.

The J gene is TRBJ2-7, the V gene TRBV7-9; TRBD2 agrees at 13 bases. V shed 5 bases and J 9 bases; nucleotides not matched to a gene: 13. Germline values: CDR1 SEHNR, CDR2 FQNEAQ (reference sequence). The CDR3 totals 16 residues. In DNA, the CDR3 is TGTGCCAGCAGCCCCCAGAGGGGGACTAGCGGGGTAGTGCAGTACTTC. Protein sequence: CASSPQRGTSGVVQYF.

This chain connects TRBV6-1 to TRBJ2-3; D possibly corresponds to TRBD2 (6 bases). The germline V and J ends were trimmed by 4 bases and 4 bases, with 15 bases remaining between them. The CDR3 covers 15 residues. Germline V lookup: CDR1 MNHNS, CDR2 SASEGT. CDR3 region: CASSAGGVEADTQYF. In nucleotides, the CDR3 is TGTGCCAGCAGTGCCGGGGGAGTTGAGGCAGATACGCAGTATTTT.

The rearrangement joins TRBV4-3 to TRBJ1-1; D is unresolved. The CDR3 consists of 13 residues. V lost 4 bases and J lost 2, with 8 bases in between. Germline-derived CDR1 and CDR2 are LGHNA and YSLEER. The CDR3 loop reads CASSRRKNTEAFF. The CDR3 nucleotides are TGCGCCAGCAGCCGCAGGAAAAACACTGAAGCTTTCTTT.

J is TRBJ2-7 and V is TRBV28; possible D gene TRBD1, 6 bases. The CDR3 extends over 14 amino acids. V dropped 5 bases and J dropped 2 bases, with 13 bases sitting between them. CDR1 and CDR2 (germline): MDHEN, SYDVKM. CDR3 protein: CASSPVGGPYEQYF. For the CDR3, the DNA is TGTGCCAGCAGTCCGGTAGGGGGTCCCTACGAGCAGTACTTC. The entire variable domain, with the rest obtained from reference TRBV28 and TRBJ2-7, is as follows: DVKVTQSSRYLVKRTGEKVFLECVQDMDHENMFWYRQDPGLGLRLIYFSYDVKMKEKGDIPEGYSVSREKKERFSLILESASTNQTSMYLCASSPVGGPYEQYFGPGTRLTVT.

The J gene is TRBJ1-2, the V gene TRBV28; D gene ambiguous. CDR1 is MDHEN, CDR2 SYDVKM, per germline. This CDR3 is built from 14 residues. V gave up 6 bases and J gave up 5 bases, with 16 bases separating them. This CDR3 reads CASRTPTERYGYTF. CDR3 coding DNA: TGTGCCAGCAGGACTCCGACGGAGAGGTATGGCTACACCTTC.

This clone occurred a few times. The rearrangement links TRBV6-1 to TRBJ2-3; a possible D gene is TRBD2 (6 bases). V was pared by 10 bases and J by 4 bases, with 18 bases between. CDR1 is MNHNS and CDR2 is SASEGT in the germline V gene. The CDR3 length is 14 residues. For the CDR3, the DNA is TGTGCCACCACTCGCGGGATGCCGCCAGATACGCAGTATTTT. This translates into CATTRGMPPDTQYF.

The chain uses TRBV4-2 and TRBJ1-5, with 11 bases lining up with TRBD1. The CDR3 extends over 16 amino acids. Germline values: CDR1 LGHNA, CDR2 YNFKEQ. With V trimmed by 4 bases and J by 0 bases, 2 bases remained unmatched. CDR3 sequence (DNA): TGTGCCAGCAGCCGGACAGGGGGCGATAGCAATCAGCCCCAGCATTTT. Encoded protein: CASSRTGGDSNQPQHF.

V usage is TRBV7-8 and J usage is TRBJ2-3; 9 bases agree with TRBD1. V was clipped by 7 bases and J by 0 bases; unmatched bases: 2. This CDR3 has 14 residues. Germline V gene data show CDR1 as SGHVS and CDR2 as FQNEAQ. The CDR3 DNA reads as TGTGCCAGCACGACAGGGGGAAGCACAGATACGCAGTATTTT. Its protein is CASTTGGSTDTQYF.

The chain couples TRBV18 to TRBJ1-3; 9 bases are shared with TRBD1. Germline CDR1 is KGHSH and CDR2 is LQKENI. This CDR3 has 16 amino acids. Unmatched junction bases numbered 6, after V lost 3 bases and J lost 3 bases. CDR3 residues: CASSPAQGAYGNTIYF. CDR3 in DNA: TGTGCCAGCTCACCTGCACAGGGGGCTTATGGAAACACCATATATTTT.

The table lists this clone with a count of one. The chain recombines TRBV5-1 with TRBJ1-4; TRBD1 matches at 7 bases. The CDR3 runs 16 residues. V lost 4 bases to trimming and J lost 0 bases; unmatched junction nucleotides: 6. Germline CDR1 reads SGHRS; CDR2 reads YFSETQ. The CDR3 loop reads CASSRRDRATNEKLFF. The CDR3 DNA reads TGCGCCAGCAGCAGGCGGGACAGAGCAACTAATGAAAAACTGTTTTTT.

This sequence joins TRBV28 and TRBJ1-5; D is undetermined. The CDR3 extends over 14 amino acids. The V and J ends lost 7 bases and 2 bases respectively, with 12 bases between them. CDR1 and CDR2 (germline): MDHEN, SYDVKM. The CDR3 DNA reads as TGTGCCAGCACCTCGAGAGGGCGCAATCAGCCCCAGCATTTT. Amino acids: CASTSRGRNQPQHF.